One and the same sample provided the 22 T cell receptor beta chains below, sequenced in a study of blood T cell repertoires in COVID-19 (dated by TCRdb to the early 2020s). Library prep was done by the immunoSEQ multiplex PCR assay. TCRdb stores this immuneACCESS table with in-frame sequences only. Part of the clones is absent; in the studies checked, under half of the shortfall reflects unresolved V genes, and no reason is known for the rest. Within this sample are some 220,000 clones, with 82% of them counted one time only. Of the sample, over 4% falls within the top ten clones. The sequenced sample was peripheral blood. The receptors were sampled from a woman in her 70s with COVID-19, enrolled during active disease.

The chain is built from TRBV7-2 and TRBJ1-3; no reliable D call. The CDR3 loop spans 16 amino acids. Trimming cost V 5 bases and J 0 bases, with 14 bases left between them. The germline gives CDR1 SGHTA, CDR2 FQGNSA. CDR3: CASSPPSGLSGNTIYF. As DNA, the CDR3 is TGTGCCAGCAGCCCCCCCAGCGGCCTCTCTGGAAACACCATATATTTT.

V gene TRBV27 combines with J gene TRBJ1-4; D may be TRBD1 (5 bases). This CDR3 has 15 residues. Trimming took 8 bases from V and 0 from J, leaving 13 bases between them. Germline V gene lookup returns CDR1 MNHEY and CDR2 SMNVEV (reference sequence). The CDR3 protein is CASRPWGATNEKLFF. The CDR3, as DNA: TGTGCCAGCCGACCCTGGGGCGCAACTAATGAAAAACTGTTTTTT. Together with reference TRBV27 and TRBJ1-4, the CDR3 gives the full variable domain: EAQVTQNPRYLITVTGKKLTVTCSQNMNHEYMSWYRQDPGLGLRQIYYSMNVEVTDKGDVPEGYKVSRKEKRNFPLILESPSPNQTSLYFCASRPWGATNEKLFFGSGTQLSVL.

The J gene is TRBJ1-3, the V gene TRBV18; 8 bases line up with TRBD1. CDR1 is KGHSH and CDR2 is LQKENI in the germline V gene. With 3 bases clipped from V and 0 bases from J, the junction kept 4 bases outside the gene matches. The CDR3 consists of 16 residues. CDR3 DNA: TGTGCCAGCTCACCCGGACAGGGAACCTCTGGAAACACCATATATTTT. Amino acid sequence: CASSPGQGTSGNTIYF.

This rearrangement joins TRBV5-1 to TRBJ2-7; TRBD2 matches at 10 bases. Per the germline V gene, CDR1 is SGHRS and CDR2 is YFSETQ. This CDR3 comprises 20 residues. With V trimmed by 0 bases and J by 12 bases, 27 bases remained unmatched. As DNA, the CDR3 is TGCGCCAGCAGCTTGGCATCTAGCGGGAGTCCTGAGGTGGACGGGAGGGCTCCGTACTTC. Amino acid sequence: CASSLASSGSPEVDGRAPYF.

With respect to this clone: This CDR3 is also generated by other DNA sequences in the sample. This rearrangement joins TRBV20-1 to TRBJ2-7; 10 bases map to TRBD2. This CDR3 has 18 amino acids. The V segment lost 3 bases and the J segment 4 bases; nucleotides outside the gene matches: 18. The germline CDR1 and CDR2 sequences are DFQATT and SNEGSKA (reference sequence). The CDR3 bases are TGCAGTGCTAGTAAGCGTGGGGGAGCGGGAGGGGCCAAGTACGAGCAGTACTTC. This encodes CSASKRGGAGGAKYEQYF.

V gene TRBV29-1 combines with J gene TRBJ1-5; TRBD1 agrees at 7 bases. The V and J ends lost 4 bases and 4 bases, in that order; junction bases with no gene match: 7. CDR1 and CDR2 (germline): SQVTM, ANQGSEA. This CDR3 contains 14 residues. CDR3 sequence (DNA): TGCAGCGTTGCCCCGGGACAGTCAAATCAGCCCCAGCATTTT. Translated: CSVAPGQSNQPQHF.

This chain connects TRBV7-3 to TRBJ1-6, with 8 bases identical to TRBD1. V lost 4 bases and J lost 8; bases outside the gene matches: 4. CDR3 length: 14 residues. Germline V lookup: CDR1 SGHTA, CDR2 FQGTGA. The CDR3 DNA sequence: TGTGCCAGCAGCTCGACAGGGGACGATTCACCCCTCCACTTT. Amino acids: CASSSTGDDSPLHF.

This sequence joins TRBV20-1 and TRBJ2-1, with a weak D call TRBD1 (5 bases). With 5 bases removed from V and 9 bases from J, the gap between germline ends came to 8 bases. This CDR3 has 10 residues. Germline V lookup: CDR1 DFQATT, CDR2 SNEGSKA (reference sequence). The CDR3 region is CSAPQGEQFF. In DNA form, the CDR3 reads TGCAGTGCTCCCCAGGGTGAGCAGTTCTTC.

The chain joins TRBV6-4 to TRBJ1-2; 10 bases line up with TRBD1. Germline V gives CDR1 MRHNA, CDR2 SNTAGT. The V segment lost 0 bases and the J segment 11 bases; nucleotides outside the gene matches: 0. CDR3 length: 12 residues. The CDR3 coding sequence is TGTGCCAGCAGTGACTCGGACAGGGGGTACACCTTC. Translating gives CASSDSDRGYTF.

The rearrangement links TRBV5-1 to TRBJ1-1; 9 bases map to TRBD1. J lost 5 bases, V lost 3 bases, and 11 bases had no gene match. In germline, CDR1 is SGHRS, CDR2 YFSETQ. The CDR3 is 16 amino acids. CDR3 in amino acids: CASSSGTGIVRTEAFF. The CDR3 DNA is TGCGCCAGCAGCTCCGGGACAGGGATTGTAAGGACTGAAGCTTTCTTT.

This rearrangement joins TRBV19 to TRBJ1-5; 7 bases map to TRBD1. Unmatched junction bases numbered 7, after V lost 5 bases and J lost 6 bases. From germline, CDR1 is LNHDA and CDR2 SQIVND (reference sequence). This CDR3 is built from 14 residues. The CDR3 region is CASSLQGRTQPQHF. CDR3 coding DNA: TGTGCCAGTAGTTTACAGGGGAGGACTCAGCCCCAGCATTTT. Together with reference TRBV19 and TRBJ1-5, the CDR3 gives the full variable domain: DGGITQSPKYLFRKEGQNVTLSCEQNLNHDAMYWYRQDPGQGLRLIYYSQIVNDFQKGDIAEGYSVSREKKESFPLTVTSAQKNPTAFYLCASSLQGRTQPQHFGDGTRLSIL.

V usage is TRBV29-1 and J usage is TRBJ2-1; 9 bases map to TRBD1. Germline CDR1 SQVTM, CDR2 ANQGSEA. The CDR3 consists of 16 residues. V lost 5 bases to trimming and J lost 3 bases; unmatched junction nucleotides: 11. The CDR3 is CSVLPGTGNLYNEQFF. The CDR3 DNA is TGCAGCGTTCTACCAGGGACAGGGAACCTCTACAATGAGCAGTTCTTC.

The chain carries TRBV29-1 and TRBJ2-1, with D uncertain. The CDR3 totals 14 residues. In germline, CDR1 is SQVTM, CDR2 ANQGSEA. Between the trimmed V and J ends, which lost 7 bases and 0 bases, there was a span of 13 bases. The CDR3 nucleotides are TGCAGCGCTAAAAACCTGAGCTCCTACAATGAGCAGTTCTTC. Protein product: CSAKNLSSYNEQFF.

This clone was seen ten or more times. The chain recombines TRBV28 with TRBJ1-6, with D uncertain. There are 15 residues in the CDR3. The germline CDR1 and CDR2 sequences are MDHEN and SYDVKM. Trimming removed 3 bases from V and 7 bases from J, with 13 bases in between. CDR3 residues: CASSFPPGQNSPLHF. Here the CDR3 DNA reads TGTGCCAGCAGTTTCCCTCCAGGTCAGAATTCACCCCTCCACTTT. Using reference TRBV28 and TRBJ1-6 for the parts outside the CDR3, the full variable domain is DVKVTQSSRYLVKRTGEKVFLECVQDMDHENMFWYRQDPGLGLRLIYFSYDVKMKEKGDIPEGYSVSREKKERFSLILESASTNQTSMYLCASSFPPGQNSPLHFGNGTRLTVT.

The rearrangement links TRBV2 to TRBJ2-2, with TRBD1 identical over 10 bases. V lost 4 bases and J lost 3; bases outside the gene matches: 8. The germline V gene encodes CDR1 SNHLY and CDR2 FYNNEI. This CDR3 has 17 residues. For the CDR3, the DNA is TGTGCCAGCAGTGGTGACAGGGGGCGTTCCGACACCGGGGAGCTGTTTTTT. Its translation is CASSGDRGRSDTGELFF.

The rearrangement joins TRBV5-4 to TRBJ1-2; perhaps TRBD1 as D (6 bases). The CDR3 is 14 amino acids. The germline V and J ends were trimmed by 6 bases and 4 bases, with 16 bases remaining between them. Per the germline V gene, CDR1 is SGHNT and CDR2 is YYREEE (reference sequence). CDR3 region: CASKEGGAGYGYTF. In DNA, the CDR3 is TGTGCCAGCAAGGAGGGGGGGGCAGGCTATGGCTACACCTTC.

This clone was seen only once. V usage is TRBV2 and J usage is TRBJ2-1; D unclear. The V end was cut by 8 bases, the J end by 8 bases, with 13 bases between. CDR1 is SNHLY and CDR2 is FYNNEI in the germline V gene. This CDR3 contains 12 residues. The CDR3 region has the DNA TGTGCCAGCTCAGAGACTCTACATGAGCAGTTCTTC. This gives the protein CASSETLHEQFF.

The table lists this clone with a few counts. The J gene is TRBJ2-1, the V gene TRBV4-3; D unresolved. The CDR3 spans 15 residues. V lost 0 bases, J lost 11 bases, and 17 bases lay in between. Germline CDR1 reads LGHNA; CDR2 reads YSLEER. As DNA, the CDR3 is TGCGCCAGCAGCCAAGATTATCCCCCGAGAATAAAGCAGTTCTTC. This gives the protein CASSQDYPPRIKQFF.

V gene TRBV6-5 combines with J gene TRBJ1-1, with unresolved D. Germline CDR1 MNHEY, CDR2 SVGAGI. This CDR3 comprises 14 residues. Trimming took off 8 bases at V and 0 bases at J, with 13 bases between the two ends. The CDR3, as DNA: TGTGCCAGCTGTAAGCTGAGCTTGAACACTGAAGCTTTCTTT. It translates to CASCKLSLNTEAFF.

The V call is TRBV28, the J call TRBJ1-5, with D hard to call. CDR3 size: 15 residues. In germline, CDR1 is MDHEN, CDR2 SYDVKM. V was shortened by 8 bases and J by 1 base, with 15 bases between the two germline ends. The CDR3, as DNA: TGTGCCAGCGAGTTAGGACTTCAGAGCAATCAGCCCCAGCATTTT. Translating gives CASELGLQSNQPQHF.

CDR3 DNA: TGTGCCAGCAGTTTCGAGCGTCAGCCCCAGCATTTT. Translating gives CASSFERQPQHF. J is TRBJ1-5 and V is TRBV12-3 or TRBV12-4; D not certain. There are 12 residues in the CDR3. V was clipped by 3 bases and J by 6 bases, with 6 bases between them.

This clone was detected a few times. V usage is TRBV4-1 and J usage is TRBJ1-2, with TRBD1 as a possible D gene (5 bases). Trimming cost V 0 bases and J 4 bases, with 9 bases left between them. Germline V gives CDR1 MGHRA, CDR2 YSYEKL. This CDR3 has 14 residues. The CDR3 loop is CASSQDGTIYGYTF. The CDR3 DNA sequence: TGCGCCAGCAGCCAAGACGGGACTATCTATGGCTACACCTTC.